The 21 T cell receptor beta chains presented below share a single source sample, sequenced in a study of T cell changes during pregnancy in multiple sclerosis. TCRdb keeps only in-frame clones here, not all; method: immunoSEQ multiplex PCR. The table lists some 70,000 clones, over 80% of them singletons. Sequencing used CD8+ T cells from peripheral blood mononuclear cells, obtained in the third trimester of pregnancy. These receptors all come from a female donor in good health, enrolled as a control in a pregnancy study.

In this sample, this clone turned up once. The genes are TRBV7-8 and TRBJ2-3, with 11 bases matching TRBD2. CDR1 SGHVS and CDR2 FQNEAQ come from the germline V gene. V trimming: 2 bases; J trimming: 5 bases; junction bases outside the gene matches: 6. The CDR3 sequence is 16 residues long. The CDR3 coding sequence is TGTGCCAGCAGCTTAAGGGGACTAGCGGAAGAAGATACGCAGTATTTT. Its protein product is CASSLRGLAEEDTQYF.

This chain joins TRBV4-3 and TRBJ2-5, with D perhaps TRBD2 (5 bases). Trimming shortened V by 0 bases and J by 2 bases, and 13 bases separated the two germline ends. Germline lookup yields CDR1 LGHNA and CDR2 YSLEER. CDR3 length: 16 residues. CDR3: CASSQDHEEDQETQYF. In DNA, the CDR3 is TGCGCCAGCAGCCAAGATCATGAGGAGGATCAAGAGACCCAGTACTTC.

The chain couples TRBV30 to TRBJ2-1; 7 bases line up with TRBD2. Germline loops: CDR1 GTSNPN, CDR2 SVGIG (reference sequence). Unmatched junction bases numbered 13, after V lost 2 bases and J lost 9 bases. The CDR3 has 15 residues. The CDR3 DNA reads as TGTGCCTGGAGTCACAGGACTAGTAGGGTGGCTGAGCAGTTCTTC. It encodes CAWSHRTSRVAEQFF.

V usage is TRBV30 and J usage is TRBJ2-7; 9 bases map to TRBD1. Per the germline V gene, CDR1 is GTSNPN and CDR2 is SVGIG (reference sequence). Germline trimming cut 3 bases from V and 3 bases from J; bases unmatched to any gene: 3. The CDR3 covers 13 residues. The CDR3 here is CAWRGTGNYEQYF. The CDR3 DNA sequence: TGTGCCTGGAGGGGGACAGGGAACTACGAGCAGTACTTC. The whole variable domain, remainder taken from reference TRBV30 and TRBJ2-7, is SQTIHQWPATLVQPVGSPLSLECTVEGTSNPNLYWYRQAAGRGLQLLFYSVGIGQISSEVPQNLSASRPQDRQFILSSKKLLLSDSGFYLCAWRGTGNYEQYFGPGTRLTVT.

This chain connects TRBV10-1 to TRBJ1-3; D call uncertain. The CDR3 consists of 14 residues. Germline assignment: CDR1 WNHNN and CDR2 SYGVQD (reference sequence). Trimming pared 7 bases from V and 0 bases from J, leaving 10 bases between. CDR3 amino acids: CASKEASSGNTIYF. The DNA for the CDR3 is TGCGCCAGCAAGGAGGCAAGCTCTGGAAACACCATATATTTT.

The CDR3 protein is CASSYPTGGNYGYTF. The CDR3 DNA reads as TGTGCCAGTAGTTACCCAACAGGGGGGAACTATGGCTACACCTTC. V gene TRBV19 combines with J gene TRBJ1-2; 8 bases match TRBD1. The CDR3 covers 15 residues. Trimming removed 5 bases from V and 2 bases from J; junction bases left unmatched: 7. CDR1 and CDR2 from the germline V gene are LNHDA and SQIVND (reference sequence).

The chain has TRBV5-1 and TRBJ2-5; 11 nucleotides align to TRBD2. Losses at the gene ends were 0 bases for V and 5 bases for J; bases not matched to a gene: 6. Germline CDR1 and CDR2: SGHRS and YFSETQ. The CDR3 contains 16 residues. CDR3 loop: CASSLEVAGGQETQYF. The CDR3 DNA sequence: TGCGCCAGCAGCTTGGAGGTAGCGGGGGGGCAGGAGACCCAGTACTTC.

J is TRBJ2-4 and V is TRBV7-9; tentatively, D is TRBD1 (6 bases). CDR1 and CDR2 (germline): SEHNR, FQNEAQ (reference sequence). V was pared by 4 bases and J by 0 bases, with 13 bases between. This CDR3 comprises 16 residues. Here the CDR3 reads CASSSGTSLAKNIQYF. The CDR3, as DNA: TGTGCCAGCAGCTCCGGGACATCCCTAGCCAAAAACATTCAGTACTTC.

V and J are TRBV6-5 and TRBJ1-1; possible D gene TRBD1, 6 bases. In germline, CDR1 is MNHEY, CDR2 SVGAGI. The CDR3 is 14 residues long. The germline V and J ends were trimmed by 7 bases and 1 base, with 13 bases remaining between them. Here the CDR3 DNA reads TGTGCCAGCACTATAGGGGGGGAGAACACTGAAGCTTTCTTT. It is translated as CASTIGGENTEAFF.

The DNA for the CDR3 is TGTGCCAGCAACCAACGGCGGGTCGGTTACGAGCAGTACTTC. As protein: CASNQRRVGYEQYF. The chain joins TRBV5-6 to TRBJ2-7, with a weak D call TRBD2 (5 bases). The germline V gene has CDR1 SGHDT and CDR2 YYEEEE. V was clipped by 6 bases and J by 4 bases, with 17 bases between them. CDR3 size: 14 residues.

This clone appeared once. The CDR3 DNA reads as TGTGCCAGCAGTTACTCTCACGGGGGGGCCAGTGAGCAGTTCTTC. It yields the protein CASSYSHGGASEQFF. V and J are TRBV6-5 and TRBJ2-1; 8 nucleotides agree with TRBD2. The CDR3 has 15 residues. V shed 0 bases, J shed 9 bases, and the junction held 7 bases outside the gene matches. Germline-derived CDR1 and CDR2 are MNHEY and SVGAGI.

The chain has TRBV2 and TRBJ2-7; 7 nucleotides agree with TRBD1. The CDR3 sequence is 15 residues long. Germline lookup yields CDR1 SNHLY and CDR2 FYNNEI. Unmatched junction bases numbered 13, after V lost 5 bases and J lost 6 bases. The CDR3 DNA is TGTGCCAGCAGTTTCACGACAGGGTCAAGGGTCGAGCAGTACTTC. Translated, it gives CASSFTTGSRVEQYF.

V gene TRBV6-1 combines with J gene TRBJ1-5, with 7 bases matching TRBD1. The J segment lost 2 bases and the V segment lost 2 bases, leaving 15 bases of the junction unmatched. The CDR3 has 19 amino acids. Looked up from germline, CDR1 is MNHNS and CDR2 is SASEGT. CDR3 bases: TGTGCCAGCAGTGAATCCCGGACAGGTTGGATAATAGGCAATCAGCCCCAGCATTTT. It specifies CASSESRTGWIIGNQPQHF.

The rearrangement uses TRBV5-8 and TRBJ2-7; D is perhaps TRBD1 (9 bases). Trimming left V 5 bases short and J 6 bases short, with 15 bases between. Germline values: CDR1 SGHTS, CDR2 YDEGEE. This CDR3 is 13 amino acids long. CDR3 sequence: CASSSGTGLEQYF. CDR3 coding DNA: TGTGCCAGCAGTAGCGGGACAGGGCTCGAGCAGTACTTC.

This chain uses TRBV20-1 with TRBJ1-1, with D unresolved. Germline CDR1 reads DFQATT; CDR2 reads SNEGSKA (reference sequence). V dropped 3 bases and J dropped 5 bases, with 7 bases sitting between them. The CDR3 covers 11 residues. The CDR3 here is CSARRSTEAFF. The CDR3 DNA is TGCAGTGCTAGGAGAAGTACTGAAGCTTTCTTT.

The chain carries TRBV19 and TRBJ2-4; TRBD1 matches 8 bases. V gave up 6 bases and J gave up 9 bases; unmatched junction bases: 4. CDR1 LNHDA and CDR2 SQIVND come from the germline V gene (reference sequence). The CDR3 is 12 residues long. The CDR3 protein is CASSGQGPIQYF. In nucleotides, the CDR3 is TGTGCCAGTAGCGGACAGGGTCCCATTCAGTACTTC.

The CDR3, as DNA: TGTGCCAGCAGCTGGGAAGGGGGAGAGACCCAGTACTTC. Translating it yields CASSWEGGETQYF. The gene calls are TRBV5-4 and TRBJ2-5; the D gene is possibly TRBD1 (6 bases). The CDR3 runs 13 residues. Trimming pared 3 bases from V and 4 bases from J, leaving 10 bases between. Germline CDR1 and CDR2: SGHNT and YYREEE (reference sequence).

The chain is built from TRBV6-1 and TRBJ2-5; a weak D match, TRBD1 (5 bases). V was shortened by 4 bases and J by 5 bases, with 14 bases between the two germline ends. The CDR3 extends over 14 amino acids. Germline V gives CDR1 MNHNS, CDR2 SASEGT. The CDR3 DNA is TGTGCCAGCAGTGGGCTGCAGGGATCGGAGACCCAGTACTTC. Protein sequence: CASSGLQGSETQYF.

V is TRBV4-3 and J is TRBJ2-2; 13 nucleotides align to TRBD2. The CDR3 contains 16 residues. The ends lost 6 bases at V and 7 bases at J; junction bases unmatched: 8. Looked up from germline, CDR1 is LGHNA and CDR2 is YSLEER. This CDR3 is CASRPTSGGAFGELFF. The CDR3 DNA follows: TGCGCCAGCAGACCTACTAGCGGGGGGGCCTTCGGGGAGCTGTTTTTT.

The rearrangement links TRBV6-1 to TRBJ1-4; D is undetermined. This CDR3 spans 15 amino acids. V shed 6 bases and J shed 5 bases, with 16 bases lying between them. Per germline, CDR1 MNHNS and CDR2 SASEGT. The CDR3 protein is CASREQRDKNEKLFF. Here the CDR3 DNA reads TGTGCCAGCAGGGAACAACGGGATAAAAATGAAAAACTGTTTTTT.

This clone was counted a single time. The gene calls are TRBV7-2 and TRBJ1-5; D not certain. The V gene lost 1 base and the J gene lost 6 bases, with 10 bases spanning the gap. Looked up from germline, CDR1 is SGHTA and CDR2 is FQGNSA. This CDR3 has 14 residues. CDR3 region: CASSLGLEGQPQHF. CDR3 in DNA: TGTGCCAGCAGCTTAGGTTTGGAGGGTCAGCCCCAGCATTTT.